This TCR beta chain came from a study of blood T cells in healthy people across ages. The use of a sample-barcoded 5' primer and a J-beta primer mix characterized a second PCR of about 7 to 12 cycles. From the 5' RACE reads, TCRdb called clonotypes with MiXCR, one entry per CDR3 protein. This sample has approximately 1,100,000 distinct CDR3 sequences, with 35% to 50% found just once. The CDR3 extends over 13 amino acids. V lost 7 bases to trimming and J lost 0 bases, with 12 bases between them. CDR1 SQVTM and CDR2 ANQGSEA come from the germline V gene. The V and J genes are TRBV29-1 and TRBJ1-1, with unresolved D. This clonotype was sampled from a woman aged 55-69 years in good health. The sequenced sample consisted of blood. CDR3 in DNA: TGCAGCGGCAAGAGTAATATGAACACTGAAGCTTTCTTT. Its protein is CSGKSNMNTEAFF.